This T cell receptor beta chain originates from a study of blood T cell repertoires in COVID-19. Background on the study: The origin of the acute and convalescent COVID-19 samples was the United States, Italy and Spain. Nucleic acid was either cDNA or gDNA, and it came from T cells, B-cell-depleted T cells, or PBMCs.

In the study's own analysis: How many nucleated cells were present was estimated from reference gene primer amplification. The assay was immunoSEQ multiplex PCR, and TCRdb's table has in-frame clones only and misses some. V and J calls and clone size are given by that table; D and trimming were obtained from the DNA. The table shows 350,000 or so clones, with around 90% occurring only once. V shed 3 bases and J 7 bases; nucleotides not matched to a gene: 5. This CDR3 is 14 amino acids long. Germline CDR1 and CDR2: SGHRS and YFSETQ. Seattle's enrolled individuals joined amid active infection and were then monitored longitudinally.

Sequenced input: peripheral blood. The receptor was isolated from a woman aged 55-69 years with COVID-19, enrolled during active disease. The chain has TRBV5-1 and TRBJ1-1; 11 nucleotides line up with TRBD1. The CDR3 spells CASSWTGGKGEAFF. The DNA of the CDR3 is TGCGCCAGCAGCTGGACAGGGGGCAAGGGTGAAGCTTTCTTT.